This record concerns one T cell receptor beta chain sequence. TCRdb's copy holds only in-frame clones and misses some; the assay was immunoSEQ multiplex PCR. The data contain 65,000 to 75,000 clones, approximately 80% of them seen just once; the ten biggest clones take up about 20%. The CDR3 totals 16 residues. V was shortened by 5 bases and J by 0 bases, with 14 bases between the two germline ends. CDR1 and CDR2 (germline): SGHAT, FQNNGV. This entry comes from a study of T cell responses to AZD1222 COVID-19 vaccine. Sequencing was performed on peripheral blood, taken on day 0 of AZD1222 vaccination. The TCR comes from an adult in good health. V usage is TRBV11-2 and J usage is TRBJ2-4; D gene uncertain. The CDR3 DNA reads as TGTGCCAGCAGCCCCGGTCCCTCGCTAGCCAAAAACATTCAGTACTTC. This sequence encodes CASSPGPSLAKNIQYF.